The 27 T cell receptor beta chains below come from one sample, sequenced in a study of cytomegalovirus exposure and HLA in healthy donors. Use of 60 Vbeta and 13 Jbeta primers characterized the PCR. This table comes from immunoSEQ multiplex PCR, and its TCRdb copy is limited to in-frame clones, with some not included. This table has around 92,000 clones, more than 75% appearing once. The sequenced material came from PBMCs. Every receptor here comes from a human donor in good health.

The chain carries TRBV7-6 and TRBJ1-5; D is perhaps TRBD1 (6 bases). Germline CDR1 reads SGHVS; CDR2 reads FNYEAQ. Trimming left V 1 base short and J 4 bases short, with 8 bases between. The CDR3 loop spans 14 amino acids. The CDR3 loop reads CASSLVQGNQPQHF. CDR3 in DNA: TGTGCCAGCAGCTTAGTCCAGGGGAATCAGCCCCAGCATTTT.

The chain is built from TRBV5-4 and TRBJ2-5; 7 bases fit TRBD1. This CDR3 is 15 amino acids long. Germline CDR1 SGHNT, CDR2 YYREEE (reference sequence). The J segment lost 5 bases and the V segment lost 0 bases, leaving 7 bases of the junction unmatched. The CDR3 sequence: CASSLDKGASETQYF. The CDR3 region has the DNA TGTGCCAGCAGCTTGGATAAGGGGGCCTCGGAGACCCAGTACTTC.

The chain couples TRBV5-1 to TRBJ2-6, with 8 bases lining up with TRBD1. The CDR3 consists of 18 residues. The trim removed 0 bases at V and 5 bases at J, leaving 10 bases unmatched. Germline CDR1 SGHRS, CDR2 YFSETQ. The CDR3 region is CASSLGGQGAPRANVLTF. DNA for the CDR3: TGCGCCAGCAGCTTGGGAGGGCAGGGGGCTCCAAGGGCCAACGTCCTGACTTTC.

This clone appeared once. The V call is TRBV5-3, the J call TRBJ2-7; weak D call: TRBD1 (7 bases). TRBV5-3 is known as an ORF, though its function is uncertain. CDR3 length: 15 residues. The germline V and J ends were trimmed by 0 bases and 6 bases, with 16 bases remaining between them. CDR3 coding DNA: TGTGCCAGAAGCTTGGAGGACAGGAGGGGCGGCGAGCAGTACTTC. This encodes CARSLEDRRGGEQYF.

The rearrangement joins TRBV7-8 to TRBJ1-5; 10 bases line up with TRBD1. This CDR3 contains 20 residues. CDR1 SGHVS and CDR2 FQNEAQ come from the germline V gene. Trimming took 5 bases from V and 0 from J; bases not matched to a gene: 16. The CDR3 spells CASSPRRWDRGFNSNQPQHF. The CDR3 DNA sequence: TGTGCCAGCAGCCCCCGGAGGTGGGACAGGGGTTTTAATAGCAATCAGCCCCAGCATTTT.

V and J are TRBV4-1 and TRBJ2-5, with D unclear. V lost 8 bases and J 5 bases, leaving 15 bases between the germline ends. The CDR3 is 13 residues long. The V gene's germline CDR1 is MGHRA and CDR2 YSYEKL. The CDR3 here is CASAHGPLETQYF. The CDR3 region has the DNA TGCGCCAGCGCCCATGGCCCTCTCGAGACCCAGTACTTC.

The V call is TRBV9, the J call TRBJ1-6; D ambiguous. With 1 base removed from V and 5 bases from J, the gap between germline ends came to 10 bases. In germline, CDR1 is SGDLS, CDR2 YYNGEE. This CDR3 spans 15 amino acids. The CDR3 nucleotides read TGTGCCAGCAGCGTACTCCCTGGAGATAATTCACCCCTCCACTTT. Translated, it gives CASSVLPGDNSPLHF.

This chain uses TRBV2 with TRBJ1-2; 7 bases align to TRBD1. Germline lookup yields CDR1 SNHLY and CDR2 FYNNEI. V lost 4 bases to trimming and J lost 4 bases; unmatched junction nucleotides: 12. The CDR3 extends over 16 amino acids. CDR3 coding DNA: TGTGCCAGCAGTGGACAGGGTAATCGTTATTTCTATGGCTACACCTTC. Protein sequence: CASSGQGNRYFYGYTF.

CDR3 DNA: TGTGCCAGCAGCTCGACGGACAGGGGGTTAGGGCCCCAGCATTTT. It is translated as CASSSTDRGLGPQHF. The J gene is TRBJ1-5, the V gene TRBV7-6; TRBD1 aligns across 10 bases. The germline gives CDR1 SGHVS, CDR2 FNYEAQ. There are 15 residues in the CDR3. With 4 bases clipped from V and 9 bases from J, the junction kept 9 bases outside the gene matches.

This clone was seen ten or more times. V gene TRBV6-1 combines with J gene TRBJ1-6; D unresolved. The length of the CDR3 is 14 residues. In germline, CDR1 is MNHNS, CDR2 SASEGT. V was cut by 4 bases and J by 10 bases, with 14 bases left in between. The chain's CDR3 is CASSAGVGRSPLHF. CDR3 coding DNA: TGTGCCAGCAGTGCCGGGGTAGGGAGGTCACCCCTCCACTTT.

The chain has TRBV7-2 and TRBJ2-3; 14 bases fit TRBD2. Trimming cost V 6 bases and J 6 bases; bases outside gene matches: 5. Germline loops: CDR1 SGHTA, CDR2 FQGNSA. This CDR3 contains 15 residues. The CDR3 nucleotides read TGTGCCAGCAGGACGACTAGCGGGAGGGCCGATACGCAGTATTTT. Translating it yields CASRTTSGRADTQYF.

J is TRBJ2-5 and V is TRBV5-1; 10 bases are shared with TRBD1. CDR3 length: 14 amino acids. V lost 4 bases to trimming and J lost 3 bases; unmatched junction nucleotides: 3. The V gene's germline CDR1 is SGHRS and CDR2 YFSETQ. The CDR3 here is CASSPGTGEETQYF. The CDR3 DNA reads TGCGCCAGCAGCCCTGGGACAGGGGAAGAGACCCAGTACTTC. Full variable domain (outside the CDR3, taken from reference TRBV5-1 and TRBJ2-5): KAGVTQTPRYLIKTRGQQVTLSCSPISGHRSVSWYQQTPGQGLQFLFEYFSETQRNKGNFPGRFSGRQFSNSRSEMNVSTLELGDSALYLCASSPGTGEETQYFGPGTRLLVL.

In this sample, this clone turned up a few times. The CDR3 loop reads CATSRFLAGVSDTQYF. CDR3 coding DNA: TGTGCCACCAGCAGATTTCTAGCGGGAGTGTCAGATACGCAGTATTTT. V usage is TRBV15 and J usage is TRBJ2-3; 10 bases agree with TRBD2. CDR1 is LNHNV, CDR2 YYDKDF, per germline (reference sequence). The CDR3 is 16 amino acids. V dropped 2 bases and J dropped 4; count of bases not matched to a gene: 6.

V is TRBV15 and J is TRBJ1-4, with D tentatively TRBD1 (5 bases). V dropped 5 bases and J dropped 7 bases, with 14 bases sitting between them. Germline assignment: CDR1 LNHNV and CDR2 YYDKDF (reference sequence). The CDR3 length is 14 residues. The DNA for the CDR3 is TGTGCCACCAGCGGGATGGGGCAGGGTGAAAAACTGTTTTTT. Its protein is CATSGMGQGEKLFF. The full variable domain, its missing parts supplied by reference TRBV15 and TRBJ1-4, is DAMVIQNPRYQVTQFGKPVTLSCSQTLNHNVMYWYQQKSSQAPKLLFHYYDKDFNNEADTPDNFQSRRPNTSFCFLDIRSPGLGDTAMYLCATSGMGQGEKLFFGSGTQLSVL.

A single count supports this clone. This chain connects TRBV7-7 to TRBJ2-3; TRBD1 is a possible D gene (6 bases). V lost 5 bases and J 2 bases, leaving 17 bases between the germline ends. The CDR3 has 16 amino acids. Germline CDR1 SSHAT, CDR2 FNYEAQ (reference sequence). The CDR3 coding sequence is TGTGCCAGCAGCCCCATCCCGGACAGTTCCACAGATACGCAGTATTTT. Protein: CASSPIPDSSTDTQYF.

The chain carries TRBV5-1 and TRBJ2-2; D is unresolved. Germline-derived CDR1 and CDR2 are SGHRS and YFSETQ. The CDR3 loop spans 14 amino acids. V lost 0 bases to trimming and J lost 6 bases, with 9 bases between them. The CDR3 coding sequence is TGCGCCAGCAGCTTGGCAGTTGCATCCGGGGAGCTGTTTTTT. Translation gives CASSLAVASGELFF.

The CDR3 protein is CASSLASLLYNEQFF. The CDR3 DNA is TGTGCCAGCAGCTTAGCGTCCCTCTTATACAATGAGCAGTTCTTC. V and J are TRBV11-2 and TRBJ2-1; no firm D call. In germline, CDR1 is SGHAT, CDR2 FQNNGV. This CDR3 region has 15 residues. Trimming left V 1 base short and J 4 bases short, with 11 bases between.

J is TRBJ1-2 and V is TRBV5-6; the match to TRBD1 covers 8 bases. The CDR3 is 13 residues long. Germline-derived CDR1 and CDR2 are SGHDT and YYEEEE. J gave up 4 bases and V 4 bases, and 3 bases lay outside the gene matches. CDR3 coding DNA: TGTGCCAGCAGCATCGGACAGGGCTATGGCTACACCTTC. It is translated as CASSIGQGYGYTF.

This rearrangement joins TRBV6-6 to TRBJ2-7; 12 bases are a match to TRBD2. Per the germline V gene, CDR1 is MNHNY and CDR2 is SVGAGI (reference sequence). This CDR3 comprises 14 residues. The V and J ends lost 6 bases and 6 bases, in that order; junction bases with no gene match: 6. The CDR3 loop reads CASSPLAGGSEQYF. DNA for the CDR3: TGTGCCAGCAGCCCACTAGCGGGGGGATCCGAGCAGTACTTC.

The V and J genes are TRBV7-8 and TRBJ2-7, with a possible D match to TRBD2 (5 bases). The CDR3 spans 15 residues. Trimming pared 1 base from V and 2 bases from J, leaving 12 bases between. Germline values: CDR1 SGHVS, CDR2 FQNEAQ. The CDR3 protein is CASSLGLEGAYEQYF. The CDR3 nucleotides read TGTGCCAGCAGCTTAGGTCTCGAGGGTGCCTACGAGCAGTACTTC.

This clone was picked up a small number of times. The rearrangement joins TRBV7-8 to TRBJ1-6, with TRBD1 matching over 9 bases. The length of the CDR3 is 16 residues. Germline V CDR1 and CDR2: SGHVS, FQNEAQ. The junction had 10 bases not matched to a gene; V was cut back by 6 bases and J by 7 bases. The CDR3 sequence: CASRSGTGFLNSPLHF. In DNA, the CDR3 is TGTGCCAGCAGGTCCGGGACAGGGTTTTTGAATTCACCCCTCCACTTT.

This clone appeared a few times. CDR3 coding DNA: TGTGCCAGCAGCTTCTCCCCAGCAGGGGGCGGAGCTTTCTTT. Translating gives CASSFSPAGGGAFF. The chain employs TRBV5-4 and TRBJ1-1, with TRBD1 identical over 8 bases. V dropped 2 bases and J dropped 10; count of bases not matched to a gene: 10. This CDR3 has 14 residues. Germline loops: CDR1 SGHNT, CDR2 YYREEE (reference sequence).

This chain links TRBV7-8 with TRBJ1-2; D not certain. Germline V gives CDR1 SGHVS, CDR2 FQNEAQ. The V gene lost 3 bases and the J gene lost 8 bases, with 13 bases spanning the gap. The CDR3 runs to 13 residues. CDR3 bases: TGTGCCAGCAGCTTCCGGTTCGAGGGAGGCTACACCTTC. As protein: CASSFRFEGGYTF. Based on the CDR3 plus reference TRBV7-8 and TRBJ1-2, the full variable domain is GAGVSQSPRYKVAKRGQDVALRCDPISGHVSLFWYQQALGQGPEFLTYFQNEAQLDKSGLPSDRFFAERPEGSVSTLKIQRTQQEDSAVYLCASSFRFEGGYTFGSGTRLTVV.

The chain uses TRBV7-2 and TRBJ1-5; 11 bases agree with TRBD1. The CDR3 is 17 amino acids. V was clipped by 1 base and J by 4 bases; unmatched bases: 6. In germline, CDR1 is SGHTA, CDR2 FQGNSA. Here the CDR3 DNA reads TGTGCCAGCAGCTTAGAGTCCGGGACAGGGGGAAATCAGCCCCAGCATTTT. Translating it yields CASSLESGTGGNQPQHF.

This clone has more than one count but fewer than ten. V and J are TRBV19 and TRBJ2-2; 7 positions agree with TRBD2. V trimming: 7 bases; J trimming: 2 bases; junction bases outside the gene matches: 7. Germline assignment: CDR1 LNHDA and CDR2 SQIVND (reference sequence). The CDR3 contains 15 residues. The CDR3 sequence: CASNRAGANTGELFF. The CDR3 DNA is TGTGCCAGTAATCGGGCGGGAGCAAACACCGGGGAGCTGTTTTTT.

The rearrangement joins TRBV23-1 to TRBJ2-1; TRBD1 matches 7 bases. TRBV23-1 is identified as an open reading frame with a role that is uncertain. This CDR3 contains 17 residues. The junction had 11 bases not matched to a gene; V was cut back by 4 bases and J by 2 bases. In DNA, the CDR3 is TGCGCCAGCAGTCCAGACGAGACAGGGATCACCTACAATGAGCAGTTCTTC. Its protein is CASSPDETGITYNEQFF.

The chain is built from TRBV28 and TRBJ1-5; D unclear. There are 13 residues in the CDR3. The germline CDR1 and CDR2 sequences are MDHEN and SYDVKM. V lost 5 bases and J lost 3, with 8 bases in between. The CDR3 nucleotides are TGTGCCAGCAGTAAGAGGCCCAATCAGCCCCAGCATTTT. This gives the protein CASSKRPNQPQHF.